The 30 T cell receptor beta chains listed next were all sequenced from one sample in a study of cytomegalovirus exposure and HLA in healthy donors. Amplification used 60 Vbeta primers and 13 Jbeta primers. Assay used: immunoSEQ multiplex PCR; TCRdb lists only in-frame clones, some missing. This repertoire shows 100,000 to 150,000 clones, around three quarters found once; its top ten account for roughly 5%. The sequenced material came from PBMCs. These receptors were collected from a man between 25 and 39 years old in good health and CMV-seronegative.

CDR3 loop: CASSSGLRYIQYF. As DNA, the CDR3 is TGTGCCAGTAGTAGCGGTCTTAGGTACATTCAGTACTTC. The chain is built from TRBV19 and TRBJ2-4; D is ambiguous. The CDR3 covers 13 residues. Trimming stripped 4 bases from V and 8 bases from J, with 12 bases between. Germline CDR1 LNHDA, CDR2 SQIVND (reference sequence).

CDR3 amino acids: CASSLSGQNLLYEQYF. Here the CDR3 DNA reads TGTGCCAGCAGTTTAAGCGGGCAGAATTTGTTGTACGAGCAGTACTTC. The rearrangement uses TRBV27 and TRBJ2-7, with TRBD2 as a possible D gene (6 bases). CDR1 and CDR2 from the germline V gene are MNHEY and SMNVEV (reference sequence). The V end was cut by 2 bases, the J end by 4 bases, with 18 bases between. The CDR3 is 16 amino acids.

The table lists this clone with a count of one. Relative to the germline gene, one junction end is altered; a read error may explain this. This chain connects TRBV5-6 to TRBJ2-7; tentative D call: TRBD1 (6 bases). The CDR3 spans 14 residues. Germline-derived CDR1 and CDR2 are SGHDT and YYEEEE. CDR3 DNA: TGTGCCAGCAGGGAAACAGGGTTCTCCAACGAGCAGTACTTC. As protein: CASRETGFSNEQYF.

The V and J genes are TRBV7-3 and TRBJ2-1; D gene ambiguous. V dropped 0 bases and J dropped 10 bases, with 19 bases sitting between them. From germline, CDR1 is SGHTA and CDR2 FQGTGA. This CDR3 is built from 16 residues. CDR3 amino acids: CASSLTAASLTREQFF. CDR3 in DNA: TGTGCCAGCAGCTTAACGGCTGCGAGCCTTACGAGGGAGCAGTTCTTC. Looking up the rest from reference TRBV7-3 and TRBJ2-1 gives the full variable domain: GAGVSQTPSNKVTEKGKYVELRCDPISGHTALYWYRQSLGQGPEFLIYFQGTGAADDSGLPNDRFFAVRPEGSVSTLKIQRTERGDSAVYLCASSLTAASLTREQFFGPGTRLTVL.

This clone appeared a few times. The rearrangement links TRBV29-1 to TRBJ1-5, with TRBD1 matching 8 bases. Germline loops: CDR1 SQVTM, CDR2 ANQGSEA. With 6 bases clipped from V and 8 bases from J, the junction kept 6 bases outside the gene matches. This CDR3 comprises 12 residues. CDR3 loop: CSVTGGLEPQHF. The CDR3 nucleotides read TGCAGCGTCACAGGGGGTCTAGAGCCCCAGCATTTT.

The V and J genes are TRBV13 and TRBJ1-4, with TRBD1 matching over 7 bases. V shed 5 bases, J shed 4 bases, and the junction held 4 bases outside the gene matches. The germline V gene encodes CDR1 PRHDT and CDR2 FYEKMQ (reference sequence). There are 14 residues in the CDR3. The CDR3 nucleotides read TGTGCCAGCAGCCCGGGACAGAATAATGAAAAACTGTTTTTT. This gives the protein CASSPGQNNEKLFF. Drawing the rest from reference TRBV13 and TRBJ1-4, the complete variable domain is AAGVIQSPRHLIKEKRETATLKCYPIPRHDTVYWYQQGPGQDPQFLISFYEKMQSDKGSIPDRFSAQQFSDYHSELNMSSLELGDSALYFCASSPGQNNEKLFFGSGTQLSVL.

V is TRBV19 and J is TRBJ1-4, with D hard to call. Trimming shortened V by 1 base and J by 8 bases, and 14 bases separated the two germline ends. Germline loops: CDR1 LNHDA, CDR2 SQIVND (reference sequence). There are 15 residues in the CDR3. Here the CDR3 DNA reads TGTGCCAGTAGTATAGCGGAGGGTGTCGGGGAAAAACTGTTTTTT. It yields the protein CASSIAEGVGEKLFF.

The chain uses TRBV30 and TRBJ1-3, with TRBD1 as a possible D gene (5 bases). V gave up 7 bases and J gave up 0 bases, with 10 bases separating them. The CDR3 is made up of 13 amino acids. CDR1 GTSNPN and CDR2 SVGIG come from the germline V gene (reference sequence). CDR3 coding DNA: TGTGCCTCGGACACGAGCTCTGGAAACACCATATATTTT. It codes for CASDTSSGNTIYF.

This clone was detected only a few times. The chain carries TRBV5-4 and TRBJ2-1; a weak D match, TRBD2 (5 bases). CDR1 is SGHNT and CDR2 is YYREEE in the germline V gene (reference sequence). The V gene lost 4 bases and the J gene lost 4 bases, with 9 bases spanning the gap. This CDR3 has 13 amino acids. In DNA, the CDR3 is TGTGCCAGCAGCCCAGGACTTTACAATGAGCAGTTCTTC. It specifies CASSPGLYNEQFF.

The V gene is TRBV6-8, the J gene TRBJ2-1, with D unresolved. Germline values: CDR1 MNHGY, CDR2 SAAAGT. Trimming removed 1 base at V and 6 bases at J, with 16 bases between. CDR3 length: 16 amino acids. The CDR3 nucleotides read TGTGCCAGCAGTTACTTCGGCCTAGTCCTAGTCAATGAGCAGTTCTTC. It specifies CASSYFGLVLVNEQFF.

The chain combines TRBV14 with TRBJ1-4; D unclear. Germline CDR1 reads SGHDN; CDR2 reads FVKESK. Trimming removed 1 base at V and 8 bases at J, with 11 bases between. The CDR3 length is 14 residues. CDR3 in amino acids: CASSQGQANEKLFF. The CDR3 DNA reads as TGTGCCAGCAGCCAAGGGCAGGCGAACGAAAAACTGTTTTTT.

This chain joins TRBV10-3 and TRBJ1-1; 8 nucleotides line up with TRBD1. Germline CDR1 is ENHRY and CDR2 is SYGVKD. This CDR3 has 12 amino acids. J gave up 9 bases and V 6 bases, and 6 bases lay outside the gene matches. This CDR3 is CAIRNRGGKAFF. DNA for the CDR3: TGTGCCATCAGAAACAGGGGGGGCAAAGCTTTCTTT.

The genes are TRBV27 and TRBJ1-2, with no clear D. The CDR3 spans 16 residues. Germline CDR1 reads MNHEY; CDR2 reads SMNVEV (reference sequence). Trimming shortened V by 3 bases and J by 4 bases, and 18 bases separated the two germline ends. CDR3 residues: CASSFVGRSSSYGYTF. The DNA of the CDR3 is TGTGCCAGCAGTTTTGTCGGAAGGAGTTCGAGCTATGGCTACACCTTC.

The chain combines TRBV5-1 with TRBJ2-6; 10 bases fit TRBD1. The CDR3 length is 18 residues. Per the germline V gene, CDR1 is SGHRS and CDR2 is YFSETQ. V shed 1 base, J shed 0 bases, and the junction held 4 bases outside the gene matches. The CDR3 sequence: CASSLSGQGSSGANVLTF. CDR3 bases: TGCGCCAGCAGCTTGTCGGGACAGGGGAGCTCTGGGGCCAACGTCCTGACTTTC.

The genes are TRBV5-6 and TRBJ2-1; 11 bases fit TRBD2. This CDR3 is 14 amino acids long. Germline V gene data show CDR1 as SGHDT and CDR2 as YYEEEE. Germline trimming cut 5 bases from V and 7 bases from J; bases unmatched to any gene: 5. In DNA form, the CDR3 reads TGTGCCAGCAGAATAGCGGGGGGGCGAAATGAGCAGTTCTTC. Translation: CASRIAGGRNEQFF.

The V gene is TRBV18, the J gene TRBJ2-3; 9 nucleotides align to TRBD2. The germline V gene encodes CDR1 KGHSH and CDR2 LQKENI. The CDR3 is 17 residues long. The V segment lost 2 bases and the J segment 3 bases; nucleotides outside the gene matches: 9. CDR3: CASSPSAPSGATDTQYF. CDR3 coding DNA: TGTGCCAGCTCACCATCGGCGCCTAGCGGGGCAACAGATACGCAGTATTTT.

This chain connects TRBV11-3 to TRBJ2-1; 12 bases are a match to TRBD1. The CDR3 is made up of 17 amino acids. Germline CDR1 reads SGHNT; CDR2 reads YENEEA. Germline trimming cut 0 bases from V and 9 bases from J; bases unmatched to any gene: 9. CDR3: CASSLDPSGTGGIEQFF. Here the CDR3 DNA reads TGTGCCAGCAGCTTAGATCCCTCCGGGACAGGGGGCATTGAGCAGTTCTTC.

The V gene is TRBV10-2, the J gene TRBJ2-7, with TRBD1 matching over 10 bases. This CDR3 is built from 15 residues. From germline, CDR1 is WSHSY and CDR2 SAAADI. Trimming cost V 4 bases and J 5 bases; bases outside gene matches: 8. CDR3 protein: CASSAPGQGRNEQYF. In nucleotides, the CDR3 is TGCGCCAGCAGTGCACCGGGACAGGGGCGCAACGAGCAGTACTTC.

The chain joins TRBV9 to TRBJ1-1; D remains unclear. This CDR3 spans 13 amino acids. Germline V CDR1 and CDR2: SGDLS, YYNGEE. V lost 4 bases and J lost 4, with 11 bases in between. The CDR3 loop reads CASSPRRSTEAFF. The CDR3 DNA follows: TGTGCCAGCAGCCCCCGGCGGAGCACTGAAGCTTTCTTT.

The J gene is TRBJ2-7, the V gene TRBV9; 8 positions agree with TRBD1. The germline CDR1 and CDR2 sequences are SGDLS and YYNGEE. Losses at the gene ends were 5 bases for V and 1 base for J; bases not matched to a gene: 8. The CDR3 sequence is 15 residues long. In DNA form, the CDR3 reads TGTGCCAGCAGTACGCAGGGGGCATTTTCCTACGAGCAGTACTTC. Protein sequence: CASSTQGAFSYEQYF.

The CDR3: CASQNFAGTGNGYTF. The DNA for the CDR3 is TGTGCCAGCCAAAACTTCGCCGGGACAGGGAATGGCTACACCTTC. This chain connects TRBV6-1 to TRBJ1-2; TRBD1 matches at 9 bases. Per germline, CDR1 MNHNS and CDR2 SASEGT. The CDR3 totals 15 residues. The V segment lost 8 bases and the J segment 6 bases; nucleotides outside the gene matches: 13.

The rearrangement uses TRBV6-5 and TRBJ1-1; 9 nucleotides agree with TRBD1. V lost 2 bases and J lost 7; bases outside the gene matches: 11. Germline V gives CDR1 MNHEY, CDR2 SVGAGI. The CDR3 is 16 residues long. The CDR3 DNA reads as TGTGCCAGCAGTTACGGTACAGGGGGCCGAGGCCTTGAAGCTTTCTTT. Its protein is CASSYGTGGRGLEAFF.

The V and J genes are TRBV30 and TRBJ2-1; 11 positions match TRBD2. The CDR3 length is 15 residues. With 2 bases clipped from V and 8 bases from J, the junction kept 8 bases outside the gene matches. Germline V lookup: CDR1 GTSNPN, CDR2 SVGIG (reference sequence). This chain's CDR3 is CAWSFSGRASDEQFF. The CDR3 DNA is TGTGCCTGGAGTTTTAGCGGGAGGGCCTCTGATGAGCAGTTCTTC.

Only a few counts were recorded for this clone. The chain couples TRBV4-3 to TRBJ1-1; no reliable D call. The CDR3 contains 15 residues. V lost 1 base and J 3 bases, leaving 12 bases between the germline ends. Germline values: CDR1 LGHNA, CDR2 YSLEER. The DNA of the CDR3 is TGCGCCAGCAGCCAAGGTACCGGTCGGTACACTGAAGCTTTCTTT. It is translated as CASSQGTGRYTEAFF.

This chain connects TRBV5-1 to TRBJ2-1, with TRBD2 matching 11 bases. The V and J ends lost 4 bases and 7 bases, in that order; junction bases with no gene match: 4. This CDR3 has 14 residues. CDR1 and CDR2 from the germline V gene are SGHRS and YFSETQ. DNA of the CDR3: TGCGCCAGCAGCACTAGCGGGAGTTCGAATGAGCAGTTCTTC. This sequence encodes CASSTSGSSNEQFF.

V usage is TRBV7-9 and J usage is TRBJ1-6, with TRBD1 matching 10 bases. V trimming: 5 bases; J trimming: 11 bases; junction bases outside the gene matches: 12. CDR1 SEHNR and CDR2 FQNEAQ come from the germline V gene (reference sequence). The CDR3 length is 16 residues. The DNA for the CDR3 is TGTGCCAGCAGCCTGGGACAGGGGCCTTCCCTGGCACCCCTCCACTTT. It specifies CASSLGQGPSLAPLHF.

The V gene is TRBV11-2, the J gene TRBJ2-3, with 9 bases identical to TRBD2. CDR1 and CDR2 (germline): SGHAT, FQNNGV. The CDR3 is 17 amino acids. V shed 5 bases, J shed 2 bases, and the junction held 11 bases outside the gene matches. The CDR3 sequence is CASSTGTSHPYTDTQYF. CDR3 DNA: TGTGCCAGCAGCACCGGGACTAGCCATCCCTACACAGATACGCAGTATTTT.

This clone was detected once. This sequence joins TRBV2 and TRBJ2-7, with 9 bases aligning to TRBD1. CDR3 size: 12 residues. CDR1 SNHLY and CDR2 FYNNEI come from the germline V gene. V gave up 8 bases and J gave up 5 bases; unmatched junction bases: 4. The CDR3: CASWDRVDEQYF. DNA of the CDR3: TGTGCCAGCTGGGACAGGGTGGACGAGCAGTACTTC.

As DNA, the CDR3 is TGCGCCAGCAGCTTTAGCGGGGCATACAATGAGCAGTTCTTC. Encoded protein: CASSFSGAYNEQFF. V and J are TRBV5-1 and TRBJ2-1; 8 bases align to TRBD2. J was trimmed by 4 bases and V by 2 bases; bases with no gene match: 2. Germline-derived CDR1 and CDR2 are SGHRS and YFSETQ. The CDR3 runs to 14 residues.

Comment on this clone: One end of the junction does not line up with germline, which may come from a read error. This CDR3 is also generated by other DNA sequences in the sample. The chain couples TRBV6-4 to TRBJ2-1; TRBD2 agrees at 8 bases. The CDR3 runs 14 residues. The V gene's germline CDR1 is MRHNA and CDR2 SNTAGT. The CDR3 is CASSARGGRSEQFF. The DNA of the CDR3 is TGCGCCAGCAGTGCTCGGGGGGGCCGCAGTGAGCAGTTCTTC.